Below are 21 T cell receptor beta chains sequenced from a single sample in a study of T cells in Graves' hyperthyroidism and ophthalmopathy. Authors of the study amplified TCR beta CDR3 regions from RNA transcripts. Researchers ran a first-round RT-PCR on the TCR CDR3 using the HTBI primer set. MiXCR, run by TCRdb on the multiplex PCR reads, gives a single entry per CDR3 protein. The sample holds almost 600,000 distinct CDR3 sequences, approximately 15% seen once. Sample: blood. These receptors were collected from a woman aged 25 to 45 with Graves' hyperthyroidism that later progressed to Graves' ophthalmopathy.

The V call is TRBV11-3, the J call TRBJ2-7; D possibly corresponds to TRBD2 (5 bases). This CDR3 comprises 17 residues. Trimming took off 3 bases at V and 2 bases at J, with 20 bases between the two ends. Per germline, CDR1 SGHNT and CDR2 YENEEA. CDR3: CASSLGGGTSVPYEQYF. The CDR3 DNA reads TGTGCCAGCAGCTTGGGCGGAGGAACCTCGGTCCCCTACGAGCAGTACTTC.

CDR3 amino acids: CASSPPEGETQYF. DNA for the CDR3: TGTGCCAGCTCACCACCGGAGGGAGAGACCCAGTACTTC. The chain employs TRBV18 and TRBJ2-5, with D possibly matching TRBD2 (6 bases). Germline lookup yields CDR1 KGHSH and CDR2 LQKENI. The CDR3 has 13 residues. Trimming removed 0 bases from V and 4 bases from J, with 6 bases in between.

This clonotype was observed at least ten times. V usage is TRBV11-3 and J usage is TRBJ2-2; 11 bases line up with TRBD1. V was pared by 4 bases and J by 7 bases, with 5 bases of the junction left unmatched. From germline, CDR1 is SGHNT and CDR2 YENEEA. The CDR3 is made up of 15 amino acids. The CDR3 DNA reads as TGTGCCAGCAGCTCCGGACAGGGGGCGGACGGGGAGCTGTTTTTT. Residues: CASSSGQGADGELFF.

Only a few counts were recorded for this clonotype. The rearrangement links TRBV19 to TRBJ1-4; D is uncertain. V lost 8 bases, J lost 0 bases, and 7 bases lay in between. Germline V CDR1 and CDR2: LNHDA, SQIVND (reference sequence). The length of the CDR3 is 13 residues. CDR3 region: CASCYTTNEKLFF. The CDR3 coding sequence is TGTGCCAGTTGCTACACAACTAATGAAAAACTGTTTTTT. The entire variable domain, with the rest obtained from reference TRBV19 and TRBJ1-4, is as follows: DGGITQSPKYLFRKEGQNVTLSCEQNLNHDAMYWYRQDPGQGLRLIYYSQIVNDFQKGDIAEGYSVSREKKESFPLTVTSAQKNPTAFYLCASCYTTNEKLFFGSGTQLSVL.

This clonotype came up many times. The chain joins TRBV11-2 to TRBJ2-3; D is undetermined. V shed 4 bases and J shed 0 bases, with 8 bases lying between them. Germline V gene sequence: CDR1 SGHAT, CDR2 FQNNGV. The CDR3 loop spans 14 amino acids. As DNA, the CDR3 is TGTGCCAGCAGCTCCGGTATTAGCACAGATACGCAGTATTTT. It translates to CASSSGISTDTQYF.

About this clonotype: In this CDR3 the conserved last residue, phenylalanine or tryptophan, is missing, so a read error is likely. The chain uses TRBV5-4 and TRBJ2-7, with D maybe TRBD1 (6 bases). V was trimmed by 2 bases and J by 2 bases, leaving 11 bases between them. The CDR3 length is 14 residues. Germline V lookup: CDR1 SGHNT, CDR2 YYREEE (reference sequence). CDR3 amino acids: CASSLDQGTYEQYY. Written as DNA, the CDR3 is TGTGCCAGCAGCTTAGACCAGGGGACCTACGAGCAGTACTAC.

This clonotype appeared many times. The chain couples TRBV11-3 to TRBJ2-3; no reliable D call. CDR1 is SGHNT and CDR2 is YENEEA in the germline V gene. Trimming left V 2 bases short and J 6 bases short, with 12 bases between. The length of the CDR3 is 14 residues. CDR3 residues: CASSLTYTGDTQYF. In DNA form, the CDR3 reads TGTGCCAGCAGCTTAACGTATACTGGGGATACGCAGTATTTT.

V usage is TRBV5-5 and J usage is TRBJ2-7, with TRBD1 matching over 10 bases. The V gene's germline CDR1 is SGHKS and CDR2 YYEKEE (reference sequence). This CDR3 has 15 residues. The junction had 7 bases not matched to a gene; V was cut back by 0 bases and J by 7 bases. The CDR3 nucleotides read TGTGCCAGCAGCTTGGCACCGGGACAGGGGAGTGAGCAGTACTTC. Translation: CASSLAPGQGSEQYF.

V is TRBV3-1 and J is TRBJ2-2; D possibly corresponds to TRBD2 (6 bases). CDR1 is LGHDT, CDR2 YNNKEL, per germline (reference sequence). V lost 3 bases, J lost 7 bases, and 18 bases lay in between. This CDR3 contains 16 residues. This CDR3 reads CASSHGGIAAGGELFF. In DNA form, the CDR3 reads TGTGCCAGCAGCCACGGAGGGATCGCCGCCGGCGGGGAGCTGTTTTTT.

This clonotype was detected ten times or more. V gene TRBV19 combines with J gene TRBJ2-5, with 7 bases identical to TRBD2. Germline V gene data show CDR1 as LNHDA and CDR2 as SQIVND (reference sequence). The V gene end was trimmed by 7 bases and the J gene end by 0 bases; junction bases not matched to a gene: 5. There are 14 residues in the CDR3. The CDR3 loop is CASTAAGDQETQYF. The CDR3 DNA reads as TGTGCCAGTACGGCGGCGGGAGACCAAGAGACCCAGTACTTC.

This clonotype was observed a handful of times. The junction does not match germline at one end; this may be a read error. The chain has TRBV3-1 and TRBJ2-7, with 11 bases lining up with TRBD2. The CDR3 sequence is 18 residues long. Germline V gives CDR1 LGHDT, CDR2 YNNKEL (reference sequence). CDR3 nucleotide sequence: TGTGCCAGCACCCAACACGGGGGTAGCGGGAGGGTGGACCACGAGCAGTACTTC. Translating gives CASTQHGGSGRVDHEQYF.

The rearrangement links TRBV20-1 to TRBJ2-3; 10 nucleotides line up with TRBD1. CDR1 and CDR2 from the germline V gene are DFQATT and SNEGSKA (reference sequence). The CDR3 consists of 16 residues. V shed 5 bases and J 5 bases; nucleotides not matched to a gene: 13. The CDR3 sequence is CSADSGTGAFQDTQYF. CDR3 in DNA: TGCAGTGCTGATTCCGGGACAGGGGCTTTCCAAGATACGCAGTATTTT.

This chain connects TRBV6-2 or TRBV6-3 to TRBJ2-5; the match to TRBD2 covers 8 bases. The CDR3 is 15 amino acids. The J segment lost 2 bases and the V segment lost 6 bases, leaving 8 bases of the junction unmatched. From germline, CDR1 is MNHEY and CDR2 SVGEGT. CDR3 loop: CASRHQGGGQETQYF. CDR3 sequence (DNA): TGTGCCAGCAGACACCAGGGCGGGGGGCAAGAGACCCAGTACTTC.

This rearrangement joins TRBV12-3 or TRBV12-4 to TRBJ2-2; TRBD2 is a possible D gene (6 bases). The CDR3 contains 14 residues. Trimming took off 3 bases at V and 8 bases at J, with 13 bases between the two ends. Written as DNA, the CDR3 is TGTGCCAGCAGTTTTAAAGGGGCGGGGGGGGAGCTGTTTTTT. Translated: CASSFKGAGGELFF.

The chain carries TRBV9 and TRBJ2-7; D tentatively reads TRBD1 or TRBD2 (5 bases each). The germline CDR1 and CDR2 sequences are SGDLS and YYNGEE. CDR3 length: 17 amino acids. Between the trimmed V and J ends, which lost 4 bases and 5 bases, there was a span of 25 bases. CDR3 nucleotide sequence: TGTGCCAGCAGCTCACAAACTGGGGGACCCTCGGGCCACGAGCAGTACTTC. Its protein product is CASSSQTGGPSGHEQYF.

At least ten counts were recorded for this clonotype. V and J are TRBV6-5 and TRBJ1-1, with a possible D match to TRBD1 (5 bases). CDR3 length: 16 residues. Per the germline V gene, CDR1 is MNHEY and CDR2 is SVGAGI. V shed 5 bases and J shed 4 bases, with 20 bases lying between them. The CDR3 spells CASSLTQDLLGTEAFF. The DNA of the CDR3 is TGTGCCAGCAGTCTGACACAGGATCTGCTGGGCACTGAAGCTTTCTTT.

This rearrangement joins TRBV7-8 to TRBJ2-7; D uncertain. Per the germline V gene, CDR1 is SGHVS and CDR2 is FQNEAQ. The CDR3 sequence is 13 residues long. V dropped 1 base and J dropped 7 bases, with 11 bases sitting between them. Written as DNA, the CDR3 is TGTGCCAGCAGCTTAGAGGTTCATATAGAGCAGTACTTC. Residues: CASSLEVHIEQYF. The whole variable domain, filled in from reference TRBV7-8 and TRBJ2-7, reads GAGVSQSPRYKVAKRGQDVALRCDPISGHVSLFWYQQALGQGPEFLTYFQNEAQLDKSGLPSDRFFAERPEGSVSTLKIQRTQQEDSAVYLCASSLEVHIEQYFGPGTRLTVT.

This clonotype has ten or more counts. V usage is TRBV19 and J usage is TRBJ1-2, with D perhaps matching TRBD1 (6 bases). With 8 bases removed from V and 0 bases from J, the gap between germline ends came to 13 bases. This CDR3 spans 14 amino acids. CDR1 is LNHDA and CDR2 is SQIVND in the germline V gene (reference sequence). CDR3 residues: CASRLDSTNYGYTF. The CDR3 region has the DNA TGTGCCAGTCGATTGGACAGCACTAACTATGGCTACACCTTC. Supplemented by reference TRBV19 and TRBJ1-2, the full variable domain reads DGGITQSPKYLFRKEGQNVTLSCEQNLNHDAMYWYRQDPGQGLRLIYYSQIVNDFQKGDIAEGYSVSREKKESFPLTVTSAQKNPTAFYLCASRLDSTNYGYTFGSGTRLTVV.

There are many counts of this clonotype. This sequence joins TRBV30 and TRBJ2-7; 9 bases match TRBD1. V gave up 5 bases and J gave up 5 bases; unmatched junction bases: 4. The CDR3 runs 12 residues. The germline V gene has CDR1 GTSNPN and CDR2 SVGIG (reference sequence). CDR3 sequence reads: CAWDRDRDEQYF. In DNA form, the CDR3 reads TGTGCCTGGGACCGGGACAGGGACGAGCAGTACTTC.

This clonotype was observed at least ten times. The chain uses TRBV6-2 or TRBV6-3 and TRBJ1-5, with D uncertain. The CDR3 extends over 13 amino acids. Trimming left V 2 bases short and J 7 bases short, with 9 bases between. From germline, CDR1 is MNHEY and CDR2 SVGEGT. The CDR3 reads CASSYHAGQPQHF. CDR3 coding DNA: TGTGCCAGCAGTTACCACGCTGGGCAGCCCCAGCATTTT.

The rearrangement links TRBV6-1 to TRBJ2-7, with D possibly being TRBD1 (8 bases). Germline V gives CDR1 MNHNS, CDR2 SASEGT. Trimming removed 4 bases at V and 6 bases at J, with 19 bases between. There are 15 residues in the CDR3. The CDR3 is CASSGSGTGSPEQYF. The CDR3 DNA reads TGTGCCAGCAGTGGGAGCGGGACAGGATCCCCCGAGCAGTACTTC.